This is a list of T cell receptor beta chains from one sample in a study of OX40 agonist ivuxolimab in advanced cancers. Repertoires were generated with immunoSEQ multiplex PCR, while TCRdb's copy carries only in-frame clones and drops some. Among under 35,000 clones listed, over 80% were seen once. The material was CD4+ or CD8+ T cells sorted from blood, obtained in a trial of the OX40 agonist ivuxolimab. The receptors derive from an adult with an advanced solid tumor such as melanoma, head and neck, liver or kidney cancer. CDR3s include the opening cysteine and the closing phenylalanine or tryptophan. A D gene is named only where the DNA matches it firmly. A clone size is listed for some rows: how often the clone was seen (once, few, many), or a class if it is expanded.

cdr3_aa cdr3_nt d_call v_call clone_size j_call
CASSEAAGGETQYF TGTGCCAGCAGTGAAGCTGCGGGGGGAGAGACCCAGTACTTC TRBD2 TRBV2 NA TRBJ2-5
CASSISGSVSYNEQFF TGCGCCAGCAGCATTAGCGGGAGTGTTTCCTACAATGAGCAGTTCTTC TRBD2 TRBV5-1 NA TRBJ2-1
CASSPLAPETQYF TGTGCCAGCAGCCCTCTTGCACCAGAGACCCAGTACTTC NA TRBV5-8 NA TRBJ2-5
CASSVAGLNTGELFF TGTGCCAGCAGCGTAGCCGGACTGAACACCGGGGAGCTGTTTTTT NA TRBV9 NA TRBJ2-2
CASSPQGNRGLAGVGELFF TGTGCCAGCAGTCCCCAGGGGAATCGAGGACTAGCGGGAGTTGGGGAGCTGTTTTTT TRBD2 TRBV28 few TRBJ2-2
CSVEDGTSVGEQYF TGCAGCGTTGAAGACGGGACTAGCGTGGGAGAGCAGTACTTC TRBD2 TRBV29-1 NA TRBJ2-7
CASSLDRSSGANVLTF TGTGCCAGCAGCTTGGATCGCAGCTCTGGGGCCAACGTCCTGACTTTC NA TRBV5-8 NA TRBJ2-6
CASTSGLGIHEQYF TGTGCCAGCACCTCAGGGTTGGGGATCCACGAGCAGTACTTC NA TRBV27 NA TRBJ2-7
CASSPWGPNTGELFF TGTGCCAGCAGCCCCTGGGGGCCCAACACCGGGGAGCTGTTTTTT NA TRBV9 NA TRBJ2-2
CASSRSGNRGTQYF TGTGCCAGCAGCCGGAGCGGGAATAGAGGGACCCAGTACTTC TRBD2 TRBV11-2 NA TRBJ2-5
CASSFRGSLGYEQFF TGTGCCAGCAGTTTTCGGGGGAGCCTGGGCTATGAGCAGTTCTTC NA TRBV27 medium-sized TRBJ2-1
CASSQVEQGLHEQYF TGTGCCAGCAGCCAAGTAGAACAGGGGCTCCACGAGCAGTACTTC TRBD1 TRBV14 NA TRBJ2-7
CASSRGTGTNYGYTF TGCGCCAGCAGCCGGGGGACAGGGACTAACTATGGCTACACCTTC TRBD1 TRBV5-1 NA TRBJ1-2
CASSIGGQPNQPQHF TGTGCCAGTAGTATAGGGGGACAGCCCAATCAGCCCCAGCATTTT TRBD1 TRBV19 NA TRBJ1-5
CASSSAGELFF TGCGCCAGCAGCTCCGCCGGGGAGCTGTTTTTT NA TRBV5-1 NA TRBJ2-2
CASSLGRGSGNTIYF TGTGCCAGCAGCCTAGGTCGTGGCTCTGGAAACACCATATATTTT NA TRBV7-7 NA TRBJ1-3
CASSLTINTEAFF TGTGCCAGCAGCTTAACCATAAACACTGAAGCTTTCTTT NA TRBV13 NA TRBJ1-1
CASSSLLEQYF TGTGCCAGCAGTTCCCTGTTAGAGCAGTACTTC NA TRBV6-5 once TRBJ2-7
CASRAGQGAGEQYF TGTGCCAGCAGGGCCGGACAGGGGGCTGGAGAGCAGTACTTC TRBD1 TRBV13 NA TRBJ2-7
CASSLAGGRTEAFF TGCGCCAGCAGCTTGGCCGGGGGTCGGACTGAAGCTTTCTTT NA TRBV5-1 NA TRBJ1-1
CASSSGTSSYNEQFF TGTGCCAGCAGCTCGGGGACTAGCTCCTACAATGAGCAGTTCTTC TRBD2 TRBV7-9 NA TRBJ2-1
CASSEVGGSSYEQYF TGTGCCAGCAGTGAAGTGGGCGGAAGCTCCTACGAGCAGTACTTC NA TRBV6-1 NA TRBJ2-7
CSARGSSGPSRPGELFF TGCAGCGCCCGAGGGTCTAGCGGGCCGTCTCGACCCGGGGAGCTGTTTTTT TRBD2 TRBV29-1 NA TRBJ2-2
CASSPAGTSHNEQFF TGTGCCAGCAGTCCAGCGGGAACTTCTCACAATGAGCAGTTCTTC TRBD2 TRBV28 NA TRBJ2-1
CASSLSLKDNEKLFF TGTGCCAGCAGCTTATCCCTGAAAGATAATGAAAAACTGTTTTTT NA TRBV13 NA TRBJ1-4
CATSRDRGFYEQYF TGTGCCACCTCAAGGGACAGGGGCTTCTACGAGCAGTACTTC TRBD1 TRBV28 NA TRBJ2-7
CASSLAGGAGDTQYF TGTGCCAGCAGCTTAGCCGGGGGGGCTGGGGATACGCAGTATTTT TRBD2 TRBV7-8 NA TRBJ2-3
CASSKVKGPIYEQYF TGTGCCAGCAGCAAAGTTAAGGGGCCCATCTACGAGCAGTACTTC NA TRBV21-1 NA TRBJ2-7
CASSTRRLAGDTGELFF TGTGCCAGTAGTACTCGGAGGCTAGCGGGAGACACCGGGGAGCTGTTTTTT TRBD2 TRBV19 NA TRBJ2-2
CASKRLAGEVPLANEQFF TGCGCCAGCAAGAGACTAGCGGGAGAAGTACCATTGGCGAATGAGCAGTTCTTC TRBD2 TRBV5-1 NA TRBJ2-1
CASSSDGLGEQFF TGTGCCAGCAGCTCCGACGGGCTGGGTGAGCAGTTCTTC NA TRBV6-5 NA TRBJ2-1
CASSLTSGGAGQFF TGCGCCAGCAGCTTGACTAGCGGGGGGGCCGGGCAGTTCTTC TRBD2 TRBV5-1 once TRBJ2-1
CASSPGLAGDEQFF TGTGCCAGCAGTCCGGGACTAGCGGGAGACGAGCAGTTCTTC TRBD2 TRBV6-5 NA TRBJ2-1
CASGKTGVATQYF TGTGCCAGCGGTAAAACGGGGGTTGCAACCCAGTACTTC NA TRBV27 NA TRBJ2-5
CATSGGGSSNEQFF TGCGCCACCTCGGGGGGAGGAAGCTCCAATGAGCAGTTCTTC TRBD2 TRBV4-1 NA TRBJ2-1
CASSLTGTSGDNEQFF TGTGCCAGCAGCCTCACCGGGACTAGCGGTGACAATGAGCAGTTCTTC TRBD2 TRBV11-2 NA TRBJ2-1
CASSPSPASSYEQYF TGTGCCAGCAGCCCTAGTCCGGCCAGCTCCTACGAGCAGTACTTC NA TRBV9 NA TRBJ2-7